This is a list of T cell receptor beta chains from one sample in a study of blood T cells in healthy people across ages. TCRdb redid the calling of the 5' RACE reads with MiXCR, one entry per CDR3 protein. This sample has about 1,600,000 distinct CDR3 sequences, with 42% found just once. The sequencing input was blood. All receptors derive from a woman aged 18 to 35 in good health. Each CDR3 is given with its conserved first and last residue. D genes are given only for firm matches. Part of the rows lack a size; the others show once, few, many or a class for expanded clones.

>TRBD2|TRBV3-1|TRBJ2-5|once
CASSQAGWASGAKETQYF
TGTGCCAGCAGCCAAGCGGGGTGGGCTAGCGGCGCTAAAGAGACCCAGTACTTC
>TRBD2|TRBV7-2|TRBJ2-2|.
CASSLGRGAGELFF
TGTGCCAGCAGCTTAGGACGGGGGGCCGGGGAGCTGTTTTTT
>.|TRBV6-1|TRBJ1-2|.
CASIGGRFYGYTF
TGTGCCAGCATTGGGGGGCGCTTCTATGGCTACACCTTC
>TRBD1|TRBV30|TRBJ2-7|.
CAWSGLQGAVSGEQYF
TGTGCCTGGAGTGGGCTCCAGGGGGCGGTTTCAGGCGAGCAGTACTTC
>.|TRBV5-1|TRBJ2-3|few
CASRPDQSAQYF
TGCGCCAGCAGACCAGATCAGTCGGCGCAGTATTTT
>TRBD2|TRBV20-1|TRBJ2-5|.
CSVYGRYQETQYF
TGCAGTGTTTACGGGAGGTACCAAGAGACCCAGTACTTC
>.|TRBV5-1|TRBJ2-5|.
CASSLQRPSTIQEAQYF
TGCGCCAGCAGCTTACAGCGGCCAAGTACTATCCAAGAGGCCCAGTACTTC
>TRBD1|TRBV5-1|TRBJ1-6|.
CASSLGDRGDSPLHF
TGCGCCAGCAGCCTCGGGGACAGGGGAGACTCACCCCTCCACTTT
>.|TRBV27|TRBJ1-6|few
CASSYRVPGRGNSPLHF
TGTGCCAGCAGTTACCGCGTCCCGGGACGAGGAAATTCACCCCTCCACTTT
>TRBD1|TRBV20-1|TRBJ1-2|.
CSAREQGRYYTF
TGCAGTGCGAGGGAACAGGGGCGATACTACACCTTC
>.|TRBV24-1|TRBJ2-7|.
CATSGSESSYEQYF
TGTGCCACCAGTGGGTCAGAGAGCTCCTACGAGCAGTACTTC
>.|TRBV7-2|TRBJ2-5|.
CASSLAKDRVYEQYF
TGTGCCAGCAGCTTAGCTAAGGACAGAGTGTATGAGCAGTACTTC
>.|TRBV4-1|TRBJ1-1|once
CASSQGFATGRTEAFF
TGCGCCAGCAGCCAAGGTTTCGCCACAGGAAGGACTGAAGCTTTCTTT
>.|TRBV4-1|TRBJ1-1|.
CASSLPLSRNTEAFF
TGCGCCAGCAGCCTCCCACTTAGTAGGAACACTGAAGCTTTCTTT
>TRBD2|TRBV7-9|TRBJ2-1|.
CASSRAALAGGRFEQFF
TGTGCCAGCAGCCGCGCTGCCCTAGCGGGGGGAAGGTTCGAGCAGTTCTTC
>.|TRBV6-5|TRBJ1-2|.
CAGGTSKSNYGYTF
TGTGCCGGTGGTACCTCGAAATCTAACTATGGCTACACCTTC
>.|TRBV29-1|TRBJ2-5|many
CSVRQAQETQYF
TGCAGCGTTAGACAGGCCCAAGAGACCCAGTACTTC
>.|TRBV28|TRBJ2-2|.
CASNRQGGTGELFF
TGTGCCAGCAACCGGCAGGGGGGCACCGGGGAGCTGTTTTTT
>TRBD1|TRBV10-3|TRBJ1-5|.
CATAQGGSNQPQHF
TGTGCCACCGCCCAGGGGGGTAGCAATCAGCCCCAGCATTTT
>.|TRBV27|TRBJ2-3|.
CASSSLDLRDSPTDTQYF
TGTGCCAGCAGCAGTTTAGATCTTAGGGACTCCCCCACAGATACGCAGTATTTT
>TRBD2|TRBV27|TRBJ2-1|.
CASSLNGLAGFGPYNEQFF
TGTGCCAGCAGTTTAAACGGACTAGCGGGATTTGGGCCCTACAATGAGCAGTTCTTC
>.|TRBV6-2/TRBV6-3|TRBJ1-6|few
CASSYHQATRNSPLHF
TGTGCCAGCAGTTATCACCAGGCGACCCGTAATTCACCCCTCCACTTT
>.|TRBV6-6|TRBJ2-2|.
CASSPLTQGFTGELFF
TGTGCCAGCAGCCCTCTAACTCAGGGATTCACCGGGGAGCTGTTTTTT
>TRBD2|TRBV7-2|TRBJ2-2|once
CASSFLGSGVTGELFF
TGTGCCAGCAGCTTCTTGGGGAGCGGGGTCACCGGGGAGCTGTTTTTT
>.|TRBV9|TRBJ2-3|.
CASSVWGSGDTQYF
TGTGCCAGCAGCGTCTGGGGGAGCGGCGATACGCAGTATTTT
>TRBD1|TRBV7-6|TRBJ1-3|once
CASSLGAGGSGNTIYF
TGTGCCAGCAGCTTAGGGGCAGGGGGCTCTGGAAACACCATATATTTT
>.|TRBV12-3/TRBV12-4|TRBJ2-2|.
CASSAGLNTGELFF
TGTGCCAGCAGTGCTGGGCTAAACACCGGGGAGCTGTTTTTT
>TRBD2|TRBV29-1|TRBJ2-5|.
CSVDPPGGAGNEQYF
TGCAGCGTTGATCCCCCCGGGGGGGCAGGTAATGAGCAGTACTTC
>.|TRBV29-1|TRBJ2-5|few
CSVEDPRGAETQYF
TGCAGCGTTGAAGATCCTAGGGGAGCGGAGACCCAGTACTTC
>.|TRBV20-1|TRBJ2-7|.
CSARMASSSYEQYF
TGCAGTGCTAGAATGGCCAGCAGCTCCTACGAGCAGTACTTC
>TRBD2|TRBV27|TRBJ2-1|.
CASSFVAGGDTSSYNEQFF
TGTGCCAGCAGTTTCGTAGCGGGGGGCGATACGAGCTCCTACAATGAGCAGTTCTTC
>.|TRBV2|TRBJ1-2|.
CASSEDTGGYTF
TGTGCCAGCAGTGAGGACACGGGGGGCTACACCTTC
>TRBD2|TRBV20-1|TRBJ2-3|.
CSARDLRLAGGADTQYF
TGCAGTGCTAGAGATCTCCGACTAGCGGGAGGCGCAGATACGCAGTATTTT
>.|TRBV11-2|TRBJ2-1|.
CASSLGADSWEQFF
TGTGCCAGCAGCTTAGGGGCGGATTCGTGGGAGCAGTTCTTC
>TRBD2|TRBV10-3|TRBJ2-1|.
CAISEVSSGVDEQFF
TGTGCCATCAGTGAGGTTTCTAGCGGGGTCGATGAGCAGTTCTTC
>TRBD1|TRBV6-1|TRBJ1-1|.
CASSATQGVSSNTEAFF
TGTGCCAGCAGTGCCACACAGGGGGTGAGCTCGAACACTGAAGCTTTCTTT
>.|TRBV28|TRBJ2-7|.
CASSLAGLGSYEQYF
TGTGCCAGCAGTTTAGCCGGACTGGGTTCCTACGAGCAGTACTTC
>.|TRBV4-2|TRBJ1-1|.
CASSPYINTEAFF
TGTGCCAGCAGCCCCTACATAAACACTGAAGCTTTCTTT
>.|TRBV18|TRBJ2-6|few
CASSPVAGAPGVLTF
TGTGCCAGCTCACCCGTGGCAGGGGCCCCTGGCGTCCTGACTTTC
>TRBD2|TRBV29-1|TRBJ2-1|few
CSVESRNAGGLYNEQFF
TGCAGCGTTGAATCCCGTAATGCGGGAGGACTCTACAATGAGCAGTTCTTC
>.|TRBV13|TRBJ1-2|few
CASSPPKYRVGGYTF
TGTGCCAGCAGCCCACCCAAGTACAGGGTTGGAGGCTACACCTTC
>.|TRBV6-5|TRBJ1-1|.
CASSYSGRRDAEAFF
TGTGCCAGCAGTTACTCGGGACGGAGGGACGCTGAAGCTTTCTTT
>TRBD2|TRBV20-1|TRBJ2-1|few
CSARDRRLAALGEQFF
TGCAGTGCTAGAGATCGCCGACTAGCTGCTCTAGGTGAGCAGTTCTTC
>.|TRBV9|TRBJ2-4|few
CASSVDAVAKNIQYF
TGTGCCAGCAGCGTAGACGCAGTAGCCAAAAACATTCAGTACTTC
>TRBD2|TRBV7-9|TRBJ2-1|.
CASSLDDLAGGRQFF
TGTGCCAGCAGCTTAGATGATCTAGCGGGAGGCCGGCAGTTCTTC
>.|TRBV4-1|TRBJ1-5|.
CASSQDGTQNQPQHF
TGCGCCAGCAGCCAAGATGGGACACAGAATCAGCCCCAGCATTTT
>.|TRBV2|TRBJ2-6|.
CASDSSGANVLTF
TGTGCCAGTGACAGCTCTGGGGCCAACGTCCTGACTTTC
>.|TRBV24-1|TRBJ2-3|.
CAVGAGSTDTQYF
TGTGCCGTCGGCGCAGGAAGCACAGATACGCAGTATTTT
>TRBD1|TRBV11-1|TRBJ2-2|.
CASSFPTGAGELFF
TGTGCCAGCAGCTTTCCTACAGGGGCCGGGGAGCTGTTTTTT
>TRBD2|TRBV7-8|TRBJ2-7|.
CAISLLSSGYNEQYF
TGTGCCATCAGCTTATTATCTAGCGGGTACAATGAGCAGTACTTC
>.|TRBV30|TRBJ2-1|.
CAWSVGQSYNEQFF
TGTGCCTGGAGTGTGGGCCAGAGCTACAATGAGCAGTTCTTC
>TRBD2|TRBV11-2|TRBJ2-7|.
CASSLGRGSTAYEQYF
TGTGCCAGCAGCTTGGGCCGCGGGAGCACCGCCTACGAGCAGTACTTC
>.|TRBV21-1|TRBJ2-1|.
CASSNWFVGQFF
TGTGCCAGCAGCAATTGGTTCGTTGGGCAGTTCTTC